The entry below describes one T cell receptor (beta chain). A junction boundary mismatches the germline segment, possibly from a read error. TEMRA cells were FACS-enriched, while CD8+ and CD4+ T cells were negatively isolated. These data are taken from a study of CD8 T cells in Susac syndrome. When the RNA was reverse transcribed, random hexamers were used with an input of roughly 0.45 to 1 ug. A multiplex approach, immunoSEQ multiplex PCR, amplified TCR beta CDR3 across 54 Vbeta and 13 Jbeta. TCRdb fed the immunoSEQ multiplex PCR reads into MiXCR, producing one record per CDR3 protein. This sample has some 300,000 distinct CDR3 sequences, with about 89% found just once. The CDR3 totals 12 residues. Germline CDR1 and CDR2: SQVTM and ANQGSEA.

The source is a human donor with multiple sclerosis. Sequenced sample: CD8+ T cells from PBMCs. The chain couples TRBV29-1 to TRBJ2-1; no clear D gene. The CDR3 region is CSVGGRYSEQFF. The DNA for the CDR3 is TGCAGCGTTGGAGGCAGATACAGTGAGCAGTTCTTC.